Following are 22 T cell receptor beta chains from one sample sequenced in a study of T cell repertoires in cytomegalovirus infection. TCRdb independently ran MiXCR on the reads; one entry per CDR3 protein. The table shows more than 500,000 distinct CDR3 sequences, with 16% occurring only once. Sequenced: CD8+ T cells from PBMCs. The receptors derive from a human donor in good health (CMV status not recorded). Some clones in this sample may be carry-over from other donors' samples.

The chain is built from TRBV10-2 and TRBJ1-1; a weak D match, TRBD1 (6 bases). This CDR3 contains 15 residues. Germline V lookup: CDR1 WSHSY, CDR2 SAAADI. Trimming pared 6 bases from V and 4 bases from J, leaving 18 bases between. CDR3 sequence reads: CASRLKGGEGTEAFF. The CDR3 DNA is TGCGCCAGCAGGCTAAAGGGGGGGGAAGGCACTGAAGCTTTCTTT.

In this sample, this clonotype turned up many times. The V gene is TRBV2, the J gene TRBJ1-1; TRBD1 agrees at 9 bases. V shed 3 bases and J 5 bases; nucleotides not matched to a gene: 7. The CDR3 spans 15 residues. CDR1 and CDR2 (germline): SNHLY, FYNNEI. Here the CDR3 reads CASSDEGQGGTEAFF. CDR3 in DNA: TGTGCCAGCAGTGATGAGGGACAGGGCGGGACTGAAGCTTTCTTT.

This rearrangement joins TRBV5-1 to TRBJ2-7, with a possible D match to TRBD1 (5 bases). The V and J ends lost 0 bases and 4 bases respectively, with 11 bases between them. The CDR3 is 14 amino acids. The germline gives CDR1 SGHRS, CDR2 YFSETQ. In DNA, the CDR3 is TGCGCCAGCAGCTTGGATCTGTCAGGGTACGAGCAGTACTTC. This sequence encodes CASSLDLSGYEQYF.

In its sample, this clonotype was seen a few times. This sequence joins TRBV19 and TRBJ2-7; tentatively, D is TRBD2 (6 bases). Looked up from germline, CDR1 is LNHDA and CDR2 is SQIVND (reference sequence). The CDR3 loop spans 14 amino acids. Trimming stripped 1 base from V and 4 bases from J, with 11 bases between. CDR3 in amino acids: CASSIGRGTYEQYF. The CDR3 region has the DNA TGTGCCAGTAGTATAGGGCGGGGAACATACGAGCAGTACTTC.

The CDR3: CASSKQGGDQPQHF. CDR3 DNA sequence: TGTGCCAGCAGCAAACAGGGGGGAGATCAGCCCCAGCATTTT. V is TRBV7-9 and J is TRBJ1-5; TRBD1 agrees at 8 bases. Germline CDR1 reads SEHNR; CDR2 reads FQNEAQ (reference sequence). CDR3 length equals 14 residues. With 5 bases clipped from V and 5 bases from J, the junction kept 5 bases outside the gene matches.

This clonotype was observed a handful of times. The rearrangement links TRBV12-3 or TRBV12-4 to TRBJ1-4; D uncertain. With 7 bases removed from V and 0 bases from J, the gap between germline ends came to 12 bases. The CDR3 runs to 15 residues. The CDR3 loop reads CASKNREATNEKLFF. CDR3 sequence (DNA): TGTGCCAGCAAGAACCGCGAAGCAACTAATGAAAAACTGTTTTTT.

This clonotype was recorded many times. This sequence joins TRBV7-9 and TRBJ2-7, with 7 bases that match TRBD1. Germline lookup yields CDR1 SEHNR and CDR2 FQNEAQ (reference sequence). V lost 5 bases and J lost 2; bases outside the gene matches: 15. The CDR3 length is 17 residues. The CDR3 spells CASSPILRTGQAYEQYF. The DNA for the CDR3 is TGTGCCAGCAGCCCAATCTTACGGACAGGTCAGGCCTACGAGCAGTACTTC. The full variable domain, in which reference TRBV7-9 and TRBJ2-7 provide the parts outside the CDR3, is DTGVSQNPRHKITKRGQNVTFRCDPISEHNRLYWYRQTLGQGPEFLTYFQNEAQLEKSRLLSDRFSAERPKGSFSTLEIQRTEQGDSAMYLCASSPILRTGQAYEQYFGPGTRLTVT.

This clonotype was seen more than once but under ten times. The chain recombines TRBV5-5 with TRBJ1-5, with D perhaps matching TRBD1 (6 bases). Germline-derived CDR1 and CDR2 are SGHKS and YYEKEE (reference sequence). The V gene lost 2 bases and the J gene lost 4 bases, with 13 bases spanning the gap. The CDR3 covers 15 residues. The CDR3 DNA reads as TGTGCCAGCAGCTTCGGGGGACAACGGAATCAGCCCCAGCATTTT. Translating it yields CASSFGGQRNQPQHF.

The CDR3 loop reads CASTEGGAQETQYF. Here the CDR3 DNA reads TGTGCCAGCACCGAGGGGGGGGCACAAGAGACCCAGTACTTC. V usage is TRBV2 and J usage is TRBJ2-5; D possibly corresponds to TRBD2 (7 bases). CDR1 and CDR2 from the germline V gene are SNHLY and FYNNEI. V was pared by 7 bases and J by 2 bases, with 14 bases between. There are 14 residues in the CDR3.

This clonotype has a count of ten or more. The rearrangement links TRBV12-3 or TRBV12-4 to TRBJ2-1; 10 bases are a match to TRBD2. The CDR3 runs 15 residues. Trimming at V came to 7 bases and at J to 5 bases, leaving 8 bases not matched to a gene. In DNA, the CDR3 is TGTGCCAGCACCCTTAGCGGGGGGCACCACAATGAGCAGTTCTTC. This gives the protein CASTLSGGHHNEQFF.

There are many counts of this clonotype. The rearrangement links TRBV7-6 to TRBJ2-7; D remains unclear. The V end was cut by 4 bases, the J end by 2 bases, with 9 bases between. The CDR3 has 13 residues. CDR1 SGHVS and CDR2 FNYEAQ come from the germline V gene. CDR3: CASSSDPPYEQYF. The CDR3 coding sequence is TGTGCCAGCAGCTCCGACCCCCCCTACGAGCAGTACTTC.

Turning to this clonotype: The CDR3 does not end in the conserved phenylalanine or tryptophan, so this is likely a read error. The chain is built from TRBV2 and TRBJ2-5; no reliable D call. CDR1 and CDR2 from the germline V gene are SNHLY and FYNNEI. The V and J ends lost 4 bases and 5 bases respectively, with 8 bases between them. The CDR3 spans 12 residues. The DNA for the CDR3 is TGTGCCAGCAGTGCAGAGGAGGAGACCCAGTACTTA. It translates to CASSAEEETQYL.

Here the CDR3 reads CASSLVRGEFDEQFF. The CDR3 nucleotides read TGTGCCAGCAGCTTGGTGCGGGGGGAGTTCGATGAGCAGTTCTTC. The gene calls are TRBV5-6 and TRBJ2-1; 8 nucleotides agree with TRBD2. The V gene end was trimmed by 0 bases and the J gene end by 8 bases; junction bases not matched to a gene: 7. CDR1 and CDR2 from the germline V gene are SGHDT and YYEEEE. This CDR3 is 15 amino acids long.

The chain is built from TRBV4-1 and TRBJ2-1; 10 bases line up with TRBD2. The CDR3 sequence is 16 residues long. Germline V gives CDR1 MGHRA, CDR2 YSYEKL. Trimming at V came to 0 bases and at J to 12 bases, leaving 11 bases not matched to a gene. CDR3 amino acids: CASSQDWSLAGDGQFF. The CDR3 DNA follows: TGCGCCAGCAGCCAAGATTGGAGCCTAGCGGGAGATGGGCAGTTCTTC.

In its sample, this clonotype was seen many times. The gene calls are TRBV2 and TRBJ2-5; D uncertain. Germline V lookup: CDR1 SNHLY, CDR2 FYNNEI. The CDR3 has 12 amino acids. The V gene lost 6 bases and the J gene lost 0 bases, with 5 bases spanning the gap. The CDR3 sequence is CASRQNQETQYF. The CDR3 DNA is TGTGCCAGCAGACAGAACCAAGAGACCCAGTACTTC.

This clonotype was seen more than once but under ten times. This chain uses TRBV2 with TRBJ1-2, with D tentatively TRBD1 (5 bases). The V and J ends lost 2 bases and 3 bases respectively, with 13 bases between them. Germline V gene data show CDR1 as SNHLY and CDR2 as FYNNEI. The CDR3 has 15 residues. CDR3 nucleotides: TGTGCCAGCAGTGAAAGACAGATCTCTTACTATGGCTACACCTTC. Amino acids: CASSERQISYYGYTF.

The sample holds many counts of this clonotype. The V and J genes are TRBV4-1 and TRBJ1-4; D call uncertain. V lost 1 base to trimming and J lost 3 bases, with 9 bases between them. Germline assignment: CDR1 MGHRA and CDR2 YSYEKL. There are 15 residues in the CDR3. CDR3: CASSQGGVANEKLFF. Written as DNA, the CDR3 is TGCGCCAGCAGCCAAGGCGGGGTTGCTAATGAAAAACTGTTTTTT.

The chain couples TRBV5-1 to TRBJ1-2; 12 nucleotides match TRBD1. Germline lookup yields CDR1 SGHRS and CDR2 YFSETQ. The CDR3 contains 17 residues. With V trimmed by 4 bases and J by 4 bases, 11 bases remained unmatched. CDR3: CASSTWTGQGAGYGYTF. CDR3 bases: TGCGCCAGCAGCACCTGGACGGGACAGGGGGCTGGCTATGGCTACACCTTC.

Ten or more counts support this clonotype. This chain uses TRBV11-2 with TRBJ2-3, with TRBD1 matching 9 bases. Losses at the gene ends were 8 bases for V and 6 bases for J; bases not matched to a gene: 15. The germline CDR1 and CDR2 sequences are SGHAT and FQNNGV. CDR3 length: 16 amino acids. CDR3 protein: CASGGGQGRPADTQYF. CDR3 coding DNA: TGTGCCAGCGGAGGGGGACAGGGTCGTCCGGCCGATACGCAGTATTTT.

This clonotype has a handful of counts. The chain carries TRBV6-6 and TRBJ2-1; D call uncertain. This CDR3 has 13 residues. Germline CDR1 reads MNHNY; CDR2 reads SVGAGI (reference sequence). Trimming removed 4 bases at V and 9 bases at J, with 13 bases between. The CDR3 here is CASSWEMAAEQFF. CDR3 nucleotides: TGTGCCAGCAGTTGGGAAATGGCTGCTGAGCAGTTCTTC.

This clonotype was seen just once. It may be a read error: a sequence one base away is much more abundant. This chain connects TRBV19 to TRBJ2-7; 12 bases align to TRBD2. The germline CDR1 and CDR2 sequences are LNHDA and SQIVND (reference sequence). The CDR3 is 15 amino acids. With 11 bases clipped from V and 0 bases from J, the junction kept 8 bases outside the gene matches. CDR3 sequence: CALTSGSGSSYEQYF. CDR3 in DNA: TGTGCCTTGACTAGCGGGAGTGGAAGCTCCTACGAGCAGTACTTC.

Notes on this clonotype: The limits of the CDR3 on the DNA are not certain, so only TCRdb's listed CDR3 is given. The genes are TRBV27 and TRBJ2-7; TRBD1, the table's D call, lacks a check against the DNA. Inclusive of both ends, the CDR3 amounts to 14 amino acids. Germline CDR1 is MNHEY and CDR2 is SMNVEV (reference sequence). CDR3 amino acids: CASSWGQGAISAYF.